A single sample is the source of the 32 T cell receptor beta chains below, sequenced in a study of PD-1 blockade in classical Hodgkin lymphoma. Libraries were prepared by immunoSEQ multiplex PCR; TCRdb keeps only in-frame clonotypes and omits some of them. The sample contains some 2,400 clones, roughly 58% of which appear only once. Brentuximab vedotin exposure varied among the patients, all of whom had relapsed after autologous stem cell transplantation. The input for sequencing was peripheral blood mononuclear cells (PBMCs), taken at baseline. The receptors come from a human donor with classical Hodgkin lymphoma.

CDR3 residues: CASSPRQGGEQFF. The CDR3 DNA sequence: TGTGCCAGCAGCCCCCGACAGGGAGGTGAGCAGTTCTTC. The chain joins TRBV6-5 to TRBJ2-1; tentatively, D is TRBD1 (7 bases). Germline CDR1 MNHEY, CDR2 SVGAGI. V lost 6 bases to trimming and J lost 9 bases, with 15 bases between them. The CDR3 loop spans 13 amino acids.

This clone turned up a few times. The chain has TRBV6-1 and TRBJ1-5; maybe TRBD1 (5 bases). The CDR3 is 16 amino acids. V lost 2 bases, J lost 2 bases, and 13 bases lay in between. The germline V gene encodes CDR1 MNHNS and CDR2 SASEGT. The CDR3, as DNA: TGTGCCAGCAGTGAATGGAGGGGAGCCGGCAATCAGCCCCAGCATTTT. As protein: CASSEWRGAGNQPQHF.

V and J are TRBV11-2 and TRBJ1-2; 8 nucleotides match TRBD1. CDR1 and CDR2 (germline): SGHAT, FQNNGV. V shed 5 bases, J shed 2 bases, and the junction held 7 bases outside the gene matches. The length of the CDR3 is 15 residues. The DNA for the CDR3 is TGTGCCAGCAGCCAAGATTGGACAGGGAACTATGGCTACACCTTC. It translates to CASSQDWTGNYGYTF.

The table lists this clone with a few counts. This rearrangement joins TRBV5-1 to TRBJ1-1; the D is unclear. Trimming stripped 4 bases from V and 2 bases from J, with 24 bases between. CDR1 and CDR2 from the germline V gene are SGHRS and YFSETQ. The CDR3 has 18 residues. The CDR3 here is CASSPTPSRRHSNTEAFF. CDR3 DNA: TGCGCCAGCAGCCCAACCCCTTCCCGGCGCCACTCAAACACTGAAGCTTTCTTT.

This clone was counted once. The V call is TRBV19, the J call TRBJ2-5; 7 positions agree with TRBD1. Trimming removed 3 bases from V and 4 bases from J; junction bases left unmatched: 2. Germline V gives CDR1 LNHDA, CDR2 SQIVND (reference sequence). This CDR3 region has 13 residues. This CDR3 reads CASSIHRGETQYF. The DNA for the CDR3 is TGTGCCAGTAGTATCCACAGGGGAGAGACCCAGTACTTC.

The chain is built from TRBV12-2 and TRBJ1-5. TRBV12-2 is a recognized pseudogene. CDR3 length: 15 residues. The CDR3 loop is CASLPPGGQWQPQHF. The CDR3 nucleotides are TGTGCAAGTCTCCCACCCGGGGGGCAGTGGCAGCCCCAGCATTTT.

The rearrangement joins TRBV27 to TRBJ1-4; the match to TRBD1 covers 11 bases. V shed 6 bases and J 8 bases; nucleotides not matched to a gene: 8. Looked up from germline, CDR1 is MNHEY and CDR2 is SMNVEV (reference sequence). CDR3 length: 15 residues. CDR3 in DNA: TGTGCCAGCAGAAAACCGGGACAGGGGGTGGAAAAACTGTTTTTT. Amino acid sequence: CASRKPGQGVEKLFF.

In this sample, this clone turned up a few times. The rearrangement joins TRBV29-1 to TRBJ2-2; D gene ambiguous. This CDR3 is 14 amino acids long. CDR1 and CDR2 from the germline V gene are SQVTM and ANQGSEA. V lost 4 bases and J 2 bases, leaving 11 bases between the germline ends. Written as DNA, the CDR3 is TGCAGCGTTGTAGTCTACAGAAACACCGGGGAGCTGTTTTTT. This codes for CSVVVYRNTGELFF.

Details on this clone: A far larger clone is a single base away, which makes a read error likely. Other nucleotide sequences in the sample specify the same CDR3. The chain employs TRBV19 and TRBJ2-1; D may correspond to TRBD1 or TRBD2 (5 bases each). From germline, CDR1 is LNHDA and CDR2 SQIVND (reference sequence). V was clipped by 1 base and J by 5 bases, with 6 bases between them. This CDR3 comprises 13 residues. CDR3 nucleotide sequence: TGTGCCAGTAGTATAGGGGGGAACAATGAGCAGTTCTTC. Translated, it gives CASSIGGNNEQFF.

Notes on this clone: Other DNA sequences from this sample encode an identical CDR3 as well. This chain connects TRBV19 to TRBJ2-1; possibly TRBD2 for D (5 bases). Germline V gene lookup returns CDR1 LNHDA and CDR2 SQIVND (reference sequence). The V gene lost 3 bases and the J gene lost 6 bases, with 9 bases spanning the gap. The CDR3 contains 13 residues. The CDR3, as DNA: TGTGCCAGTAGTATTGGAGGATTCAATGAGCAGTTCTTC. Its translation: CASSIGGFNEQFF.

This clone rates as large. The chain recombines TRBV11-3 with TRBJ2-7, with 10 bases fitting TRBD1. Trimming cost V 5 bases and J 0 bases; bases outside gene matches: 7. CDR1 and CDR2 from the germline V gene are SGHNT and YENEEA. This CDR3 is 16 amino acids long. CDR3 sequence reads: CASSRTGTGDSYEQYF. CDR3 nucleotide sequence: TGTGCCAGCAGCCGGACCGGGACAGGGGACTCCTACGAGCAGTACTTC.

The J gene is TRBJ2-7, the V gene TRBV5-4, with D unclear. The CDR3 covers 12 residues. Per germline, CDR1 SGHNT and CDR2 YYREEE (reference sequence). Deletions cut 0 bases from V and 3 bases from J, with 4 bases between. In nucleotides, the CDR3 is TGTGCCAGCAGCTTGGTTGGCTACGAGCAGTACTTC. The encoded protein is CASSLVGYEQYF.

This clone has more than one count but fewer than ten. V usage is TRBV28 and J usage is TRBJ1-3, with D perhaps matching TRBD1 (6 bases). V was trimmed by 5 bases and J by 4 bases, leaving 9 bases between them. Germline V gene sequence: CDR1 MDHEN, CDR2 SYDVKM. This CDR3 has 13 residues. Here the CDR3 reads CASSRGTGNTIYF. In DNA, the CDR3 is TGTGCCAGCAGTCGCGGGACAGGAAACACCATATATTTT.

CDR3 nucleotide sequence: TGTGCCAGCAGCCCGGGACTAGCGGGCCTGGGGCTAGGGACCCAGTACTTC. Amino acids: CASSPGLAGLGLGTQYF. The chain couples TRBV7-9 to TRBJ2-5; 12 bases map to TRBD2. The CDR3 is 17 residues long. Trimming took 5 bases from V and 7 from J; bases not matched to a gene: 14. The germline V gene encodes CDR1 SEHNR and CDR2 FQNEAQ (reference sequence). The variable domain in full, with the rest retrieved from reference TRBV7-9 and TRBJ2-5, is DTGVSQNPRHKITKRGQNVTFRCDPISEHNRLYWYRQTLGQGPEFLTYFQNEAQLEKSRLLSDRFSAERPKGSFSTLEIQRTEQGDSAMYLCASSPGLAGLGLGTQYFGPGTRLLVL.

The chain recombines TRBV19 with TRBJ2-2, with 8 bases aligning to TRBD1. In germline, CDR1 is LNHDA, CDR2 SQIVND (reference sequence). Trimming removed 5 bases from V and 7 bases from J; junction bases left unmatched: 9. The CDR3 covers 15 residues. Written as DNA, the CDR3 is TGTGCCAGTAGTTCGCGACAGGGGTATGGCGGGGAGCTGTTTTTT. Its translation: CASSSRQGYGGELFF.

The V call is TRBV2, the J call TRBJ1-2; D uncertain. This CDR3 has 14 residues. Germline V gene sequence: CDR1 SNHLY, CDR2 FYNNEI. The V end lost 3 bases, the J end lost 8 bases, and 16 bases lay between the germline ends. CDR3 in amino acids: CASSDSGREMGYTF. In DNA form, the CDR3 reads TGTGCCAGCAGTGATAGCGGACGGGAGATGGGCTACACCTTC.

The V call is TRBV6-6, the J call TRBJ1-2, with 10 bases that match TRBD1. J lost 5 bases, V lost 4 bases, and 10 bases had no gene match. The CDR3 extends over 16 amino acids. Germline CDR1 reads MNHNY; CDR2 reads SVGAGI (reference sequence). The CDR3, as DNA: TGTGCCAGCAGTTTACGAACGGGACAGGGGCCGTATGGCTACACCTTC. This gives the protein CASSLRTGQGPYGYTF.

This chain joins TRBV7-2 and TRBJ2-3; possible D gene TRBD2, 7 bases. Germline loops: CDR1 SGHTA, CDR2 FQGNSA. Trimming took 5 bases from V and 3 from J, leaving 15 bases between them. The CDR3 runs 15 residues. CDR3 region: CASSARGGKTDTQYF. CDR3 DNA sequence: TGTGCCAGCAGCGCAAGGGGGGGGAAGACAGATACGCAGTATTTT.

J is TRBJ2-4 and V is TRBV6-6, with a tentative D call TRBD2 (5 bases). With 4 bases removed from V and 11 bases from J, the gap between germline ends came to 12 bases. The CDR3 is made up of 12 amino acids. CDR1 and CDR2 from the germline V gene are MNHNY and SVGAGI (reference sequence). CDR3 residues: CASSFERTFQYF. In DNA form, the CDR3 reads TGTGCCAGCAGTTTCGAAAGGACTTTTCAGTACTTC.

A single count supports this clone. The chain combines TRBV18 with TRBJ2-1; 9 nucleotides match TRBD1. The CDR3 spans 15 residues. The trim removed 5 bases at V and 10 bases at J, leaving 12 bases unmatched. Germline V gene sequence: CDR1 KGHSH, CDR2 LQKENI. CDR3 nucleotide sequence: TGTGCCAGCTCATCAGGTACTACAGGGGGCAGGGAGCAGTTCTTC. Amino acids: CASSSGTTGGREQFF.

This chain uses TRBV6-5 with TRBJ2-7, with 7 bases that match TRBD1. This CDR3 is 13 amino acids long. Germline trimming cut 7 bases from V and 6 bases from J; bases unmatched to any gene: 9. Germline loops: CDR1 MNHEY, CDR2 SVGAGI. DNA of the CDR3: TGTGCCAGCACCCCTCGACAGGGCGGCGAGCAGTACTTC. The encoded protein is CASTPRQGGEQYF.

This clone is medium-sized (0.01 to 0.1%) by share. The chain is built from TRBV6-1 and TRBJ2-7; D may be TRBD2 (6 bases). V was trimmed by 8 bases and J by 3 bases, leaving 17 bases between them. The germline V gene encodes CDR1 MNHNS and CDR2 SASEGT. This CDR3 has 14 residues. Here the CDR3 DNA reads TGTGCCAGCCGGGAGTTGGGGCCCCTCTACGAGCAGTACTTC. Its translation: CASRELGPLYEQYF.

The chain links TRBV7-8 to TRBJ2-3; 9 positions agree with TRBD2. The germline V gene has CDR1 SGHVS and CDR2 FQNEAQ. Unmatched junction bases numbered 13, after V lost 3 bases and J lost 6 bases. The CDR3 covers 17 residues. The CDR3 loop reads CASSFHSTSGALDTQYF. In DNA form, the CDR3 reads TGTGCCAGCAGCTTCCACTCGACTAGCGGAGCCCTCGATACGCAGTATTTT.

The gene calls are TRBV6-5 and TRBJ2-7, with 7 positions matching TRBD2. The ends lost 2 bases at V and 5 bases at J; junction bases unmatched: 3. The V gene's germline CDR1 is MNHEY and CDR2 SVGAGI. The CDR3 spans 13 residues. The CDR3 sequence: CASSYGEGNEQYF. The CDR3 coding sequence is TGTGCCAGCAGTTACGGGGAGGGGAACGAGCAGTACTTC.

This chain uses TRBV19 with TRBJ1-2; D is unclear. Germline CDR1 and CDR2: LNHDA and SQIVND (reference sequence). This CDR3 contains 12 residues. The V end was cut by 5 bases, the J end by 4 bases, with 8 bases between. The CDR3 loop is CASSPDRYGYTF. CDR3 sequence (DNA): TGTGCCAGTAGTCCAGACCGCTATGGCTACACCTTC.

This rearrangement joins TRBV4-2 to TRBJ2-3; 13 nucleotides align to TRBD2. CDR3 size: 17 residues. Losses at the gene ends were 0 bases for V and 1 base for J; bases not matched to a gene: 1. Germline lookup yields CDR1 LGHNA and CDR2 YNFKEQ. This chain's CDR3 is CASSQDGTSGGTDTQYF. CDR3 coding DNA: TGTGCCAGCAGCCAAGACGGGACTAGCGGGGGCACAGATACGCAGTATTTT.

The chain combines TRBV11-2 with TRBJ2-3; D uncertain. The CDR3 covers 15 residues. Trimming left V 6 bases short and J 1 base short, with 14 bases between. Germline values: CDR1 SGHAT, CDR2 FQNNGV. The chain's CDR3 is CASSFQGGGTDTQYF. The CDR3 nucleotides read TGTGCCAGCAGTTTCCAAGGTGGCGGCACAGATACGCAGTATTTT.

The sample holds a few counts of this clone. The chain recombines TRBV21-1 with TRBJ1-5. TRBV21-1 is flagged as a pseudogene. CDR3 length equals 17 residues. CDR3 coding DNA: TGTGCCAGCAGCAGAAGACAGAAGGGTATGTTGGAGGCGCCCCAGCATTTT. Residues: CASSRRQKGMLEAPQHF.

This clone was found a few times. The CDR3 bases are TGTGCCAGCAGCTCGCGGACTAGCGGGAACACCGGGGAGCTGTTTTTT. Protein sequence: CASSSRTSGNTGELFF. The chain combines TRBV7-8 with TRBJ2-2; 10 bases are shared with TRBD2. The CDR3 runs 16 residues. With V trimmed by 4 bases and J by 1 base, 3 bases remained unmatched. Germline assignment: CDR1 SGHVS and CDR2 FQNEAQ.

This chain joins TRBV6-4 and TRBJ1-2; D not certain. Trimming stripped 6 bases from V and 6 bases from J, with 14 bases between. Germline CDR1 is MRHNA and CDR2 is SNTAGT. The CDR3 runs to 13 residues. The CDR3 DNA sequence: TGTGCCAGCAGGGCAGGAGGCTGGGATGGCTACACCTTC. Translation: CASRAGGWDGYTF.

This clone was observed once. The chain links TRBV6-6 to TRBJ2-7; TRBD1 agrees at 10 bases. With V trimmed by 4 bases and J by 2 bases, 2 bases remained unmatched. CDR3 size: 14 residues. CDR1 and CDR2 (germline): MNHNY, SVGAGI (reference sequence). CDR3 DNA: TGTGCCAGCAGTTTCGGGACAGGGGCCTACGAGCAGTACTTC. Its protein is CASSFGTGAYEQYF.

V usage is TRBV6-6 and J usage is TRBJ1-5, with D unresolved. V lost 2 bases and J lost 1, with 12 bases in between. In germline, CDR1 is MNHNY, CDR2 SVGAGI (reference sequence). This CDR3 comprises 16 residues. CDR3 loop: CASSYGEGRSNQPQHF. The DNA for the CDR3 is TGTGCCAGCAGTTACGGGGAGGGCAGGAGCAATCAGCCCCAGCATTTT.